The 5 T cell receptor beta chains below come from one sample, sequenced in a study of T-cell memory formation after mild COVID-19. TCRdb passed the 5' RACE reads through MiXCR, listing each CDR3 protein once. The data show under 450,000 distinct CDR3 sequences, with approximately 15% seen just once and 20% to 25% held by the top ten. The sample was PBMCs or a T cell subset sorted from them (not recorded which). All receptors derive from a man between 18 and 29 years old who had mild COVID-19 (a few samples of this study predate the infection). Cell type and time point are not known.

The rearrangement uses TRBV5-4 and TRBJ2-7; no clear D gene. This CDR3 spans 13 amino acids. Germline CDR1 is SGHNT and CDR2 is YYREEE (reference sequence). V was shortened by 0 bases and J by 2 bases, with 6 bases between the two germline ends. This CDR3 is CASSLGSTYEQYF. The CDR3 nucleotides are TGTGCCAGCAGCTTGGGCAGTACCTACGAGCAGTACTTC.

CDR3 nucleotide sequence: TGTGCCAGCAGCTTAAGTCGGGGAAGTGGAAACATTCAGTACTTC. Protein: CASSLSRGSGNIQYF. The chain links TRBV7-2 to TRBJ2-4, with D tentatively TRBD2 (5 bases). This CDR3 contains 15 residues. Between the trimmed V and J ends, which lost 2 bases and 6 bases, there was a span of 14 bases. Germline lookup yields CDR1 SGHTA and CDR2 FQGNSA.

CDR3: CASSQSPQVEKLFF. CDR3 in DNA: TGTGCCAGCAGCCAATCGCCTCAGGTTGAAAAACTGTTTTTT. The J gene is TRBJ1-4, the V gene TRBV4-2; D gene ambiguous. This CDR3 is built from 14 residues. V lost 2 bases and J 7 bases, leaving 11 bases between the germline ends. Per the germline V gene, CDR1 is LGHNA and CDR2 is YNFKEQ.

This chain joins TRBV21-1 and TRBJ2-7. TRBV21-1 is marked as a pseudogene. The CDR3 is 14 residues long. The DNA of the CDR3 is TGTGCCAGCAGCAAAGTCGTCCGGTCCAACGAGCAGTACGTC. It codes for CASSKVVRSNEQYV.

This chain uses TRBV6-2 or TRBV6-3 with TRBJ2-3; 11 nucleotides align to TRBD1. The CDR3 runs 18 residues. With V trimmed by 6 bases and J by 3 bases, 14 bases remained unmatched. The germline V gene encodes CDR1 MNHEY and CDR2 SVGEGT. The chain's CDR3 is CASRNPPGQGARTDTQYF. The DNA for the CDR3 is TGTGCCAGCAGAAATCCCCCCGGACAGGGGGCCCGTACAGATACGCAGTATTTT.